These 22 T cell receptor beta chains came from one sample sequenced in a study of tumor-infiltrating lymphocytes in oesophageal squamous cell carcinoma (dated by TCRdb to between 2015 and 2016). The method behind the library was PCR. The sequencer listed for this sample is Illumina HiSeq 2000. The public sequencing data were trimmed at Q25 with fastp and processed into clonotypes with MiXCR by TCRdb, which kept only in-frame beta chains. Entries that share a CDR3 protein sequence are merged under the most common genes and DNA. A total of 12,000 or so distinct CDR3 sequences appear in this sample, about 50% of them only once. The ten biggest clones cover about 34% of the sample. Sequencing input: esophageal tumor tissue. Receptor source: a female donor with esophageal squamous cell carcinoma.

Notes on this clonotype: One end of the junction fails to match germline, which may point to a read error. This rearrangement joins TRBV7-6 to TRBJ1-2; unclear D gene. CDR1 is SGHVS and CDR2 is FNYEAQ in the germline V gene. CDR3 length: 10 amino acids. CDR3 in amino acids: CASIINGYTF. For the CDR3, the DNA is TGTGCTAGCATAATCAATGGCTACACCTTC.

This chain uses TRBV5-1 with TRBJ2-5; possibly TRBD2 for D (6 bases). The J call is doubtful: the DNA matches TRBJ2-7 better. The germline CDR1 and CDR2 sequences are SGHRS and YFSETQ. This CDR3 is 15 amino acids long. The CDR3 DNA reads as TGCGCCAGCAGCTTGGTGGGGGGTCAGGGCGGCGAGCAGTACTTC. Its protein is CASSLVGGQGGEQYF.

The rearrangement uses TRBV20-1 and TRBJ1-2; D is possibly TRBD1 (6 bases). Germline V gives CDR1 DFQATT, CDR2 SNEGSKA (reference sequence). The CDR3 extends over 11 amino acids. Trimming shortened V by 6 bases and J by 6 bases, and 11 bases separated the two germline ends. The CDR3 coding sequence is TGCAGTGCAACGGGACAAAATGGCTACACCTTC. Protein sequence: CSATGQNGYTF.

This chain joins TRBV7-2 and TRBJ2-1; 9 positions agree with TRBD2. The DNA end favors TRBJ2-7, so the J call may be wrong. CDR1 SGHTA and CDR2 FQGNSA come from the germline V gene. The CDR3 length is 16 residues. The CDR3, as DNA: TGTGCCAGCAGCTTAACTAGCGGGTTATCCTACAATGAGCAGTACTTC. Its protein is CASSLTSGLSYNEQYF.

This clonotype came up many times. The CDR3 region is CANPQGSEAFF. CDR3 nucleotides: TGTGCCAACCCCCAGGGCTCTGAAGCTTTCTTT. V is TRBV19 and J is TRBJ1-1; D is perhaps TRBD1 (5 bases). The ends were cut back, 10 bases at V and 6 bases at J, with 12 bases in the middle. Germline V CDR1 and CDR2: LNHDA, SQIVND (reference sequence). This CDR3 spans 11 amino acids.

This clonotype was detected many times. V gene TRBV7-9 combines with J gene TRBJ1-3; 7 bases match TRBD1. Germline V lookup: CDR1 SEHNR, CDR2 FQNEAQ (reference sequence). After removal of 1 base from V and 4 bases from J, the junction contained 1 base not matched to a gene. The CDR3 totals 14 residues. The CDR3 DNA follows: TGTGCCAGCAGCTTAGTGGGACAGGGAAACACCATATATTTT. This gives the protein CASSLVGQGNTIYF.

This clonotype was observed a handful of times. It is unclear where the CDR3 begins or ends on the DNA, so no DNA is shown, and the CDR3 is as TCRdb lists it. The chain has TRBV18 and TRBJ2-6; the table names TRBD1, a call not compared with the DNA. The germline V gene encodes CDR1 KGHSH and CDR2 LQKENI. A total of 21 residues make up the CDR3, ends included. The CDR3 reads CASSPTHGRQVPKELWLHLRF.

With regard to this clonotype: This sequence may be a read error, since a much larger clone differs from it by one base. The rearrangement links TRBV7-2 to TRBJ2-5; 9 positions agree with TRBD2. Germline V gene lookup returns CDR1 SGHTA and CDR2 FQGNSA. The CDR3 spans 15 residues. Here the CDR3 DNA reads TGTGCCAGCAGCTCCGTAGCGGGGGATTACAATGAGCGGTTCTTC. It is translated as CASSSVAGDYNERFF.

This clonotype came up many times. V usage is TRBV6-2 or TRBV6-3 and J usage is TRBJ2-6, with unresolved D. This CDR3 is 15 amino acids long. With 5 bases removed from V and 1 base from J, the gap between germline ends came to 9 bases. Germline lookup yields CDR1 MNHEY and CDR2 SVGEGT. CDR3 residues: CASSTATSGANVLTF. The CDR3 nucleotides are TGTGCCAGCAGTACGGCAACATCTGGGGCCAACGTCCTGACTTTC.

The chain has TRBV7-8 and TRBJ1-1; D gene unclear. Germline lookup yields CDR1 SGHVS and CDR2 FQNEAQ. With 5 bases removed from V and 2 bases from J, the gap between germline ends came to 9 bases. The CDR3 consists of 13 residues. The CDR3 loop reads CASSPGPNTEAFF. CDR3 sequence (DNA): TGTGCCAGCAGCCCGGGCCCCAACACTGAAGCTTTCTTT.

The chain couples TRBV7-3 to TRBJ2-3; no reliable D call. V shed 5 bases and J shed 0 bases, with 9 bases lying between them. This CDR3 spans 14 amino acids. The V gene's germline CDR1 is SGHTA and CDR2 FQGTGA. Here the CDR3 DNA reads TGTGCCAGCAGCCCGGGCTTAAGCACAGATACGCAGTATTTT. Protein: CASSPGLSTDTQYF.

This clonotype came up once. The rearrangement links TRBV7-4 to TRBJ1-2; TRBD1 matches at 7 bases. Unmatched junction bases numbered 3, after V lost 5 bases and J lost 3 bases. Germline V gene sequence: CDR1 SGHVT, CDR2 SQSDAQ. This CDR3 is built from 13 residues. For the CDR3, the DNA is TGTGCCAGCAGCCTAGGGACAGACTATGGCTACACCTTC. It yields the protein CASSLGTDYGYTF.

The sample holds many counts of this clonotype. Given a much more abundant clone one base away, this may be a read error. The chain employs TRBV27 and TRBJ2-1, with D perhaps matching TRBD1 or TRBD2 (6 bases each). With the DNA end fitting TRBJ2-7 better, the J assignment may be wrong. Germline values: CDR1 MNHEY, CDR2 SMNVEV (reference sequence). The CDR3 is 18 residues long. This CDR3 reads CASSSGTYAGISYNEQYF. CDR3 sequence (DNA): TGTGCCAGCAGTTCCGGGACATATGCGGGAATTTCCTACAATGAGCAGTACTTC.

J is TRBJ2-7 and V is TRBV7-3; 10 nucleotides align to TRBD1. The DNA end lines up better with TRBJ2-5; the J call may be wrong. Germline V gene lookup returns CDR1 SGHTA and CDR2 FQGTGA. The CDR3 covers 14 residues. CDR3 protein: CASRRTGGEETQYF. In DNA, the CDR3 is TGTGCCAGCAGACGGACAGGGGGAGAAGAGACCCAGTACTTC.

This clonotype was recorded a few times. This chain links TRBV5-1 with TRBJ1-1, with D uncertain. From germline, CDR1 is SGHRS and CDR2 YFSETQ. Trimming stripped 0 bases from V and 0 bases from J, with 6 bases between. This CDR3 region has 14 residues. The CDR3: CASSLVSLNTEAFF. Written as DNA, the CDR3 is TGCGCCAGCAGCTTGGTCAGCCTGAACACTGAAGCTTTCTTT.

As to this clonotype: With a much larger clone just one base away, this may be a read error. The chain joins TRBV27 to TRBJ1-6; a possible D gene is TRBD1 (5 bases). The CDR3 runs 14 residues. Trimming cost V 7 bases and J 4 bases, with 11 bases left between them. Germline-derived CDR1 and CDR2 are MNHEY and SMNVEV (reference sequence). This CDR3 is CASNRQCYNSPLHF. DNA for the CDR3: TGTGCCAGCAACAGACAGTGTTATAATTCACCCCTCCACTTT.

The chain uses TRBV7-3 and TRBJ2-5; a possible D gene is TRBD2 (6 bases). The J call is uncertain, as TRBJ2-1 better fits the DNA end. The length of the CDR3 is 13 residues. The germline V gene encodes CDR1 SGHTA and CDR2 FQGTGA. The CDR3 reads CASSPPGTFEQFF. In DNA, the CDR3 is TGTGCCAGCAGTCCCCCCGGGACTTTTGAGCAGTTCTTC.

This chain joins TRBV19 and TRBJ1-5, with 7 nucleotides matching TRBD1. CDR1 is LNHDA, CDR2 SQIVND, per germline (reference sequence). This CDR3 comprises 14 residues. Trimming took 10 bases from V and 6 from J; bases not matched to a gene: 12. The CDR3 sequence is CATASRDRFQPQHF. The CDR3 DNA reads as TGTGCCACAGCCTCGCGGGACAGATTTCAGCCCCAGCATTTT.

This clonotype was recorded a few times. The CDR3 does not end in the conserved phenylalanine or tryptophan, so this is likely a read error. The DNA is left out, because the CDR3 cannot be placed on it with certainty; the CDR3 is given as TCRdb lists it. The CDR3 sequence: CAISTGAYGYTFGS. The V gene is TRBV10-3, the J gene TRBJ2-1; the table's TRBD1 call for D was not verified on the DNA. The CDR3 adds up to 14 amino acids, both ends counted. CDR1 and CDR2 (germline): ENHRY, SYGVKD.

The chain combines TRBV7-2 with TRBJ1-5; D is possibly TRBD1 (5 bases). The V gene lost 1 base and the J gene lost 7 bases, with 17 bases spanning the gap. The germline CDR1 and CDR2 sequences are SGHTA and FQGNSA. CDR3 size: 16 residues. CDR3 sequence (DNA): TGTGCCAGCAGCTTAGTAGCGGCAGGGACGGGACAGCCCCAGCATTTT. Translation gives CASSLVAAGTGQPQHF.

The chain combines TRBV7-9 with TRBJ2-1; no firm D call. This CDR3 has 14 amino acids. The ends were cut back, 4 bases at V and 0 bases at J, with 7 bases in the middle. Germline lookup yields CDR1 SEHNR and CDR2 FQNEAQ (reference sequence). The CDR3, as DNA: TGTGCCAGCAGCTCCCTCCCCTCCTACAATGAGCAGTTCTTC. Its protein is CASSSLPSYNEQFF.

This chain connects TRBV7-1 to TRBJ2-1; D tentatively fits TRBD1 or TRBD2 (6 bases each). TRBV7-1 is identified as an open reading frame with a role that is uncertain. The V gene lost 7 bases and the J gene lost 4 bases, with 14 bases spanning the gap. This CDR3 is built from 14 residues. This CDR3 reads CASTMGGVYNEQFF. The DNA of the CDR3 is TGTGCCAGCACTATGGGGGGCGTTTACAATGAGCAGTTCTTC.